The 3 T cell receptor beta chains listed next were all sequenced from one sample in a study of blood T cell repertoires in COVID-19. Only in-frame clones appear in the TCRdb table, and some are missing; sequencing was by immunoSEQ multiplex PCR. The sample includes 200,000 to 250,000 clones, around 88% of them seen just once. The sequenced sample was peripheral blood. These receptors all stem from a man older than 75 with acute or convalescent COVID-19.

In this sample, this clone turned up once. V and J are TRBV19 and TRBJ1-5; the match to TRBD1 covers 9 bases. The CDR3 runs to 16 residues. Germline V lookup: CDR1 LNHDA, CDR2 SQIVND (reference sequence). V lost 3 bases and J lost 2; bases outside the gene matches: 5. CDR3 DNA: TGTGCCAGTAGTATCCGGGGACAGGGCGGCAATCAGCCCCAGCATTTT. Translating it yields CASSIRGQGGNQPQHF.

The chain has TRBV27 and TRBJ1-5, with 7 bases aligning to TRBD1. The germline CDR1 and CDR2 sequences are MNHEY and SMNVEV (reference sequence). CDR3 length: 15 residues. V lost 5 bases to trimming and J lost 3 bases; unmatched junction nucleotides: 7. This chain's CDR3 is CASSPQTGLNQPQHF. DNA of the CDR3: TGTGCCAGCAGTCCCCAGACAGGGCTCAATCAGCCCCAGCATTTT.

V and J are TRBV11-2 and TRBJ2-3; D unresolved. Per the germline V gene, CDR1 is SGHAT and CDR2 is FQNNGV. The CDR3 has 14 amino acids. V dropped 2 bases and J dropped 0 bases, with 6 bases sitting between them. The CDR3 is CASSLLGSTDTQYF. In nucleotides, the CDR3 is TGTGCCAGCAGCTTACTGGGCAGCACAGATACGCAGTATTTT.